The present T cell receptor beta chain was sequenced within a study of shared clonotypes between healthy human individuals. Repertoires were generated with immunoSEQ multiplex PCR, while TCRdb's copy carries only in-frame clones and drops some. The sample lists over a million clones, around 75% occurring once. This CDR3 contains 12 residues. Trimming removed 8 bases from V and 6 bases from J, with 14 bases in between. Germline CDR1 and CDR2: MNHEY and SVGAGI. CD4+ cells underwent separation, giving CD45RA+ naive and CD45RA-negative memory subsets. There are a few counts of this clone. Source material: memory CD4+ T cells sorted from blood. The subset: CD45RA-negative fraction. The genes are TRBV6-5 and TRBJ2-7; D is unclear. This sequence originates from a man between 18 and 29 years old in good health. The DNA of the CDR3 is TGTGCCAGCCACACGAGGATTTGCGAGCAGTACTTC. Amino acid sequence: CASHTRICEQYF.